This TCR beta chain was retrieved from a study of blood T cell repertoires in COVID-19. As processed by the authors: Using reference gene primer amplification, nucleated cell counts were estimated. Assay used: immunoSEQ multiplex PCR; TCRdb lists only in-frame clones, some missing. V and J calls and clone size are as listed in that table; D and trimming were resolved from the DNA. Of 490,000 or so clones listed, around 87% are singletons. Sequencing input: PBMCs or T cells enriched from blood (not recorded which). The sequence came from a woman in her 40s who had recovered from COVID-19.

The CDR3 spells CASSLGQGSQYF. The DNA for the CDR3 is TGTGCCAGCAGCTTGGGACAGGGATCGCAGTATTTT. The chain joins TRBV5-6 to TRBJ2-3, with 7 positions matching TRBD1. V shed 0 bases and J 10 bases; nucleotides not matched to a gene: 2. This CDR3 region has 12 residues. Germline CDR1 and CDR2: SGHDT and YYEEEE.